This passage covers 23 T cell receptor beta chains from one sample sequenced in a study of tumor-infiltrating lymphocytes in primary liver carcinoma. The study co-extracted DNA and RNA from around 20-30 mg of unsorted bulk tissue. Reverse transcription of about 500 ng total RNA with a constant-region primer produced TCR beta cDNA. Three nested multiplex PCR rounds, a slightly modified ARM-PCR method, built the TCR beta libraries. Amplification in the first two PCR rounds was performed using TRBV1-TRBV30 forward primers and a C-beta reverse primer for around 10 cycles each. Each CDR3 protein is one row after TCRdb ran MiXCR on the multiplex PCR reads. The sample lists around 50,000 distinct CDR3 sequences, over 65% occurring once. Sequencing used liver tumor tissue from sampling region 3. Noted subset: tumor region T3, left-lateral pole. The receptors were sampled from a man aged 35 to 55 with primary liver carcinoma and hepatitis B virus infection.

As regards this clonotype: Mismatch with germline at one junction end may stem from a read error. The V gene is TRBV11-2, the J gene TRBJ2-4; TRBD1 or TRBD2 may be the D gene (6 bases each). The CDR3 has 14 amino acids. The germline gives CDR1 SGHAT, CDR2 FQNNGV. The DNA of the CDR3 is TGTACCAGCAGCACCCAACGGGGGTGGGACATTCGGTACTTC. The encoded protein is CTSSTQRGWDIRYF. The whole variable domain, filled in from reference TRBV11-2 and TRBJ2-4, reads EAGVAQSPRYKIIEKRQSVAFWCNPISGHATLYWYQQILGQGPKLLIQFQNNGVVDDSQLPKDRFSAERLKGVDSTLKIQPAKLEDSAVYLCTSSTQRGWDIRYFGAGTRLSVL.

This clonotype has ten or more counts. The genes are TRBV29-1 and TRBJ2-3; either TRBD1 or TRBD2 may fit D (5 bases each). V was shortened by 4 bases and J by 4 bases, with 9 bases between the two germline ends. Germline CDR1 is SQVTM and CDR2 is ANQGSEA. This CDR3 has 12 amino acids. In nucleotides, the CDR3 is TGCAGCGTTGTCGGGGCAGCAGATACGCAGTATTTT. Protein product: CSVVGAADTQYF.

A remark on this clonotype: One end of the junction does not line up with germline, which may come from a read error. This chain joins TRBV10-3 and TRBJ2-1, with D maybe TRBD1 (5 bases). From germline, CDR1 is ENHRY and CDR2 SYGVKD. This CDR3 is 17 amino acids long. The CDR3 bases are TGTGCCATCAGTGAGTTGATCGGTCAGGGAACGTACAAAGAGCAGTTCTTC. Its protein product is CAISELIGQGTYKEQFF.

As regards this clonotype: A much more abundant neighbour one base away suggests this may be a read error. The CDR3 sequence is CASAAERAGDTQYF. CDR3 nucleotide sequence: TGTGCCAGCGCGGCCGAGAGGGCGGGAGATACGCAGTATTTT. V is TRBV2 and J is TRBJ2-3; D perhaps matches TRBD2 (5 bases). From germline, CDR1 is SNHLY and CDR2 FYNNEI. The CDR3 is 14 residues long. The V gene lost 8 bases and the J gene lost 5 bases, with 17 bases spanning the gap.

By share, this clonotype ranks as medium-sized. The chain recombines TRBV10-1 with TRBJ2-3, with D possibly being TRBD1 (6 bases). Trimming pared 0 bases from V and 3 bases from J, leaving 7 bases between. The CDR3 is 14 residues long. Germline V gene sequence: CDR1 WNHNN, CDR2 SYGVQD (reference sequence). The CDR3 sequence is CASSESQGTDTQYF. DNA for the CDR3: TGCGCCAGCAGTGAGTCCCAGGGGACAGATACGCAGTATTTT.

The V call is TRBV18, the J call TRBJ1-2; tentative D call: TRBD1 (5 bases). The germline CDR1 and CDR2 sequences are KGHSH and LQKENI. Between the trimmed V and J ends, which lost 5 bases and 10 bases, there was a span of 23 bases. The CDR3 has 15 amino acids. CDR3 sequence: CASSSGLRPASDYTF. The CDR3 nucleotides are TGTGCCAGCTCATCGGGACTGCGCCCGGCTAGTGACTACACCTTC.

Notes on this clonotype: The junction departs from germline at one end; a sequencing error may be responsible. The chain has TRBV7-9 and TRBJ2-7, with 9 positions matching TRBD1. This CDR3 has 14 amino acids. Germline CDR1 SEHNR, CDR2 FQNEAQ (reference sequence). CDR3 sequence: CASSFTGGWYEHYF. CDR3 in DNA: TGTGCCAGCAGCTTCACAGGGGGCTGGTACGAGCATTACTTC.

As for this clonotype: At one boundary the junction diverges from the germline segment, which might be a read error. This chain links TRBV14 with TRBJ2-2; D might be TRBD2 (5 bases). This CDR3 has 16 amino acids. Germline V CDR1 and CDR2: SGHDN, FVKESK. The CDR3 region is CASSQSRAANTWELFF. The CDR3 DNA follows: TGTGCCAGCAGCCAATCGAGGGCGGCCAACACCTGGGAGCTGTTTTTC.

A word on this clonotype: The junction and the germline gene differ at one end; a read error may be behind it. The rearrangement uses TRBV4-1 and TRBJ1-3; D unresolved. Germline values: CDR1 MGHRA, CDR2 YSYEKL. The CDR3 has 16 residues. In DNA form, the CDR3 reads TGCGCCGGCAGCCAAACTTACGCAAACGCTGGAAACACCATATATTTT. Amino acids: CAGSQTYANAGNTIYF.

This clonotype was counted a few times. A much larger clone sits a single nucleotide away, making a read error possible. The CDR3 region has the DNA TGTGTCAGCACCCGACGCCAAGAGGGGACTGAAGCTTTCTTT. Residues: CVSTRRQEGTEAFF. The V and J genes are TRBV6-6 and TRBJ1-1; a possible D gene is TRBD1 (5 bases). Germline CDR1 reads MNHNY; CDR2 reads SVGAGI (reference sequence). The CDR3 has 14 amino acids.

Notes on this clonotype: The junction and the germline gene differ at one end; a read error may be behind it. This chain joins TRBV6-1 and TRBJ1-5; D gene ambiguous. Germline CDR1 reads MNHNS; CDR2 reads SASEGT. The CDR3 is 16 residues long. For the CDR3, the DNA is TGTACCAGCAGTGAAACTACACCCGATCGCAATCAGCCCCAACATTTT. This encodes CTSSETTPDRNQPQHF.

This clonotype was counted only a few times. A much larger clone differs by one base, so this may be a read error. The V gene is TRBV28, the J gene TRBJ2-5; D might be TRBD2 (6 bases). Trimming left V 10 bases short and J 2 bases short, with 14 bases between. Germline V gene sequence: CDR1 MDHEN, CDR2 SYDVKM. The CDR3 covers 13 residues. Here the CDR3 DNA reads TGTGCCACCTTAGCGGTAGCGCAAGAGACCCAGTACTTC. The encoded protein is CATLAVAQETQYF.

The CDR3 loop reads CGTPSGVTTGELFF. CDR3 DNA sequence: TGCGGCACCCCCTCTGGGGTGACCACCGGGGAGCTGTTTTTT. This sequence joins TRBV29-1 and TRBJ2-2; D ambiguous. This CDR3 has 14 amino acids. The germline V gene has CDR1 SQVTM and CDR2 ANQGSEA.

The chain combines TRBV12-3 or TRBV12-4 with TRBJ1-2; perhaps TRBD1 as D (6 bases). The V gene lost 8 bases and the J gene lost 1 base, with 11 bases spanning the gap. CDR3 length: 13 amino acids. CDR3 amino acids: CASARQVNYGYTF. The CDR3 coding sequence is TGTGCCAGCGCCAGACAGGTTAACTATGGCTACACCTTC.

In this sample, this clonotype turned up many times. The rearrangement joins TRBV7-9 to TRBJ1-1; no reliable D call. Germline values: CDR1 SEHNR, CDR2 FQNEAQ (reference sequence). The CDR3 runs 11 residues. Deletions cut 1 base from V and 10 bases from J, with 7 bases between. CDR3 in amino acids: CASSLGAGAFF. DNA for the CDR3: TGTGCCAGCAGCTTAGGGGCCGGAGCTTTCTTT.

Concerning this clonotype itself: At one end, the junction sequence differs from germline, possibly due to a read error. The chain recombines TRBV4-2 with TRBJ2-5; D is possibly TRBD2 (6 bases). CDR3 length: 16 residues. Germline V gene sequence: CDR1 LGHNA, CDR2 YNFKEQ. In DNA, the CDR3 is TGCGCCAGCAGCCAAGATTGGGAACTAGCCGTAGAGACCCAGTACTTC. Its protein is CASSQDWELAVETQYF.

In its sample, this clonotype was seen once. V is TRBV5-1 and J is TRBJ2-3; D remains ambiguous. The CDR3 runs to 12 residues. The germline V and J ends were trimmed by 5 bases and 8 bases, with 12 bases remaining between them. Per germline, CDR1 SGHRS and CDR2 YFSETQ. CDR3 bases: TGCGCCAGCAGAGGACGGTTAGTTACGCAGTATTTT. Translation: CASRGRLVTQYF.

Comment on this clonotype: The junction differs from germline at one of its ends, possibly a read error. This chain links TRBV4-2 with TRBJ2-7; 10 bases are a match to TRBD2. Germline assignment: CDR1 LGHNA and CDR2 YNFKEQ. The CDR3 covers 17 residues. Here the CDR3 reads CVSSQDSGSGGSYEKYF. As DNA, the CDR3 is TGTGTCAGCAGCCAAGATAGTGGTAGCGGGGGGTCCTACGAGAAGTACTTC.

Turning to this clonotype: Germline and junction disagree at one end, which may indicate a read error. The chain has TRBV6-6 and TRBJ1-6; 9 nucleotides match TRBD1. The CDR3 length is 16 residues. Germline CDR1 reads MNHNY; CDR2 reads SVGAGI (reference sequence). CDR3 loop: CASRPPDRGENSPLLF. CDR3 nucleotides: TGTGCCAGTAGACCACCGGACAGGGGAGAAAATTCACCCCTCCTCTTT.

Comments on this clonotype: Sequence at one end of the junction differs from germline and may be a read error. Written as DNA, the CDR3 is TGTGTCAGCAACTTAGAGGGGAACTGTGGCTACATCTTC. Its protein is CVSNLEGNCGYIF. This chain uses TRBV11-2 with TRBJ1-2; possible D gene TRBD1, 5 bases. CDR3 length: 13 residues. In germline, CDR1 is SGHAT, CDR2 FQNNGV.

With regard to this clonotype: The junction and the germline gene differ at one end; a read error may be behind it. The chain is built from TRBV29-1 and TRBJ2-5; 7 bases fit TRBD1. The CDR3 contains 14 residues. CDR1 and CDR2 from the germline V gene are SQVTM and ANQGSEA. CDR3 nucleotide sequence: TGCAGCGCCAGGGGACAGACAATGGGGTGGATCCAGTACTTT. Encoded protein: CSARGQTMGWIQYF.

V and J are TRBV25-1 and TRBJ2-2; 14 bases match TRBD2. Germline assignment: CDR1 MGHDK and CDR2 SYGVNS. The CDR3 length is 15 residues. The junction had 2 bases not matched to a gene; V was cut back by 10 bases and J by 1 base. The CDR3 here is CAKGLAGGNTGELFF. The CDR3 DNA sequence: TGTGCCAAAGGACTAGCGGGAGGGAACACCGGGGAGCTGTTTTTT. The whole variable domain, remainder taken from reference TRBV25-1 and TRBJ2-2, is EADIYQTPRYLVIGTGKKITLECSQTMGHDKMYWYQQDPGMELHLIHYSYGVNSTEKGDLSSESTVSRIRTEHFPLTLESARPSHTSQYLCAKGLAGGNTGELFFGEGSRLTVL.

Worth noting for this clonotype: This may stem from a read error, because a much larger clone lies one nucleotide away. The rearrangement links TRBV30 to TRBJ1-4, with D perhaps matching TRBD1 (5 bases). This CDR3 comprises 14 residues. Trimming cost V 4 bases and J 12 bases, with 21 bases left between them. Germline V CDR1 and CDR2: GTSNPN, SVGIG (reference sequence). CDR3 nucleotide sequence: TGTGCCTGGAAAAGAACGTCCTCCGGGACCCAACTGTTTTTT. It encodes CAWKRTSSGTQLFF.